Shown below are 15 T cell receptor beta chains from a single sample sequenced in a study of brain T cells in children with intractable seizures. Here immunoSEQ multiplex PCR was the method, and the copy in TCRdb shows in-frame clones only, minus some. The sample includes about 350,000 clones, over 85% of them seen just once. The sample's time point: blood from clinic visit 5 months post-surgery; TSC patient then seizure free. Specimen: peripheral blood, collected about 5 months after surgery. The receptors stem from a boy in the first two years of life with tuberous sclerosis and intractable seizures.

This chain links TRBV10-2 with TRBJ2-5; 9 positions agree with TRBD2. Germline lookup yields CDR1 WSHSY and CDR2 SAAADI. V dropped 4 bases and J dropped 0; count of bases not matched to a gene: 6. The CDR3 is 16 residues long. The CDR3 sequence: CASSARSSGDQETQYF. The CDR3, as DNA: TGCGCCAGCAGTGCTCGGTCTAGCGGGGACCAAGAGACCCAGTACTTC.

The rearrangement uses TRBV25-1 and TRBJ2-5; 9 nucleotides line up with TRBD2. The germline V gene encodes CDR1 MGHDK and CDR2 SYGVNS. The V gene end was trimmed by 5 bases and the J gene end by 4 bases; junction bases not matched to a gene: 5. This CDR3 contains 14 residues. CDR3 bases: TGTGCCAGCAGTCCAGCGGGGGGATTAGAGACCCAGTACTTC. It encodes CASSPAGGLETQYF.

This chain uses TRBV5-4 with TRBJ2-1; a possible D gene is TRBD2 (5 bases). CDR1 is SGHNT, CDR2 YYREEE, per germline (reference sequence). This CDR3 region has 13 residues. The ends were cut back, 1 base at V and 3 bases at J, with 5 bases in the middle. The DNA of the CDR3 is TGTGCCAGCAGCTTGACTAGCTACAATGAGCAGTTCTTC. Translation: CASSLTSYNEQFF.

Comment on this clone: Additional DNA sequences in this sample encode the identical CDR3. The V gene is TRBV27, the J gene TRBJ2-1; D is uncertain. The germline CDR1 and CDR2 sequences are MNHEY and SMNVEV (reference sequence). The CDR3 spans 11 residues. V lost 6 bases, J lost 4 bases, and 4 bases lay in between. This CDR3 is CASSLYNEQFF. The CDR3 bases are TGTGCCAGCAGCCTATACAATGAGCAGTTCTTC.

V gene TRBV23-1 combines with J gene TRBJ2-5, with 8 bases aligning to TRBD1. TRBV23-1 is recorded as an ORF, its role being uncertain. Unmatched junction bases numbered 17, after V lost 4 bases and J lost 4 bases. The CDR3 has 18 amino acids. The CDR3 sequence is CASSPFHDGYRGVETQYF. The DNA for the CDR3 is TGCGCCAGCAGTCCTTTCCACGACGGATACAGGGGGGTAGAGACCCAGTACTTC.

This clone was observed a single time. V is TRBV19 and J is TRBJ1-2; possibly TRBD1 for D (5 bases). Germline V gene lookup returns CDR1 LNHDA and CDR2 SQIVND (reference sequence). The CDR3 sequence is 13 residues long. The ends were cut back, 5 bases at V and 9 bases at J, with 16 bases in the middle. CDR3 protein: CASSYRDPGRYTF. Here the CDR3 DNA reads TGTGCCAGTAGTTATCGGGACCCAGGGCGCTACACCTTC.

The CDR3 region is CASSAGTPLLYEQYF. The DNA of the CDR3 is TGCGCCAGCAGCGCGGGGACTCCACTCCTCTACGAGCAGTACTTC. The chain uses TRBV5-1 and TRBJ2-7, with TRBD2 as a possible D gene (6 bases). In germline, CDR1 is SGHRS, CDR2 YFSETQ. V was clipped by 4 bases and J by 3 bases, with 17 bases between them. CDR3 length: 15 residues.

This chain joins TRBV29-1 and TRBJ1-6; a weak D match, TRBD1 (5 bases). V was cut by 4 bases and J by 10 bases, with 23 bases left in between. Per the germline V gene, CDR1 is SQVTM and CDR2 is ANQGSEA. The CDR3 is 16 amino acids. The CDR3 is CSVGSRVGRELSPLHF. The CDR3 nucleotides read TGCAGCGTTGGATCCAGGGTGGGCAGGGAGTTGTCACCCCTCCACTTT.

This CDR3 reads CASSPPWGREGPGDTQYF. DNA of the CDR3: TGTGCCAGTAGTCCCCCCTGGGGGCGGGAGGGCCCGGGAGATACGCAGTATTTT. The chain combines TRBV19 with TRBJ2-3; 9 nucleotides line up with TRBD2. The CDR3 extends over 18 amino acids. Trimming removed 5 bases from V and 5 bases from J; junction bases left unmatched: 17. Per germline, CDR1 LNHDA and CDR2 SQIVND (reference sequence). The whole variable domain, filled in from reference TRBV19 and TRBJ2-3, reads DGGITQSPKYLFRKEGQNVTLSCEQNLNHDAMYWYRQDPGQGLRLIYYSQIVNDFQKGDIAEGYSVSREKKESFPLTVTSAQKNPTAFYLCASSPPWGREGPGDTQYFGPGTRLTVL.

The chain carries TRBV19 and TRBJ2-1; D not certain. CDR1 is LNHDA and CDR2 is SQIVND in the germline V gene (reference sequence). This CDR3 contains 15 residues. The V and J ends lost 1 base and 1 base respectively, with 8 bases between them. The CDR3 reads CASSIGDDSYNEQFF. The CDR3 nucleotides read TGTGCCAGTAGTATAGGTGACGATTCCTACAATGAGCAGTTCTTC.

The genes are TRBV6-5 and TRBJ1-2; maybe TRBD1 (5 bases). V lost 2 bases and J 5 bases, leaving 9 bases between the germline ends. This CDR3 has 13 amino acids. The germline V gene has CDR1 MNHEY and CDR2 SVGAGI. The CDR3 DNA sequence: TGTGCCAGCAGTTACGTCAGGGAGTATGGCTACACCTTC. Protein: CASSYVREYGYTF.

The CDR3 sequence: CASSQDGAGGVDTQYF. The DNA of the CDR3 is TGTGCCAGCAGCCAAGACGGAGCGGGGGGCGTAGATACGCAGTATTTT. The chain combines TRBV3-1 (or the pseudogene TRBV3-2) with TRBJ2-3; 9 bases match TRBD2. The germline V gene encodes CDR1 LGHDT and CDR2 YNNKEL (reference sequence). Trimming took 0 bases from V and 5 from J; bases not matched to a gene: 6. The CDR3 spans 16 residues.

This clone was detected only once. The chain joins TRBV3-1 (or the pseudogene TRBV3-2) to TRBJ2-2, with 9 bases matching TRBD2. CDR3 length: 16 residues. V lost 6 bases and J lost 8; bases outside the gene matches: 13. Germline V gene data show CDR1 as LGHDT and CDR2 as YNNKEL (reference sequence). CDR3 nucleotide sequence: TGTGCCAGCAGGTTATTGGCGGGAGGGCCCATTGGGGAGCTGTTTTTT. The encoded protein is CASRLLAGGPIGELFF.

The rearrangement joins TRBV27 to TRBJ2-6; 7 nucleotides match TRBD1. J lost 2 bases, V lost 2 bases, and 3 bases had no gene match. Germline CDR1 and CDR2: MNHEY and SMNVEV (reference sequence). The length of the CDR3 is 16 residues. CDR3 in amino acids: CASSLRDRAGANVLTF. CDR3 in DNA: TGTGCCAGCAGTTTACGTGACAGGGCTGGGGCCAACGTCCTGACTTTC.

The chain uses TRBV7-2 and TRBJ2-2; 8 bases match TRBD2. The V and J ends lost 3 bases and 7 bases, in that order; junction bases with no gene match: 7. CDR1 is SGHTA and CDR2 is FQGNSA in the germline V gene. CDR3 length: 15 amino acids. The CDR3 is CASSLSRGGHGELFF. For the CDR3, the DNA is TGTGCCAGCAGCTTGTCTCGGGGGGGCCACGGGGAGCTGTTTTTT.